Given below is one T cell receptor beta chain in context. Its target is unknown. The CDR3 sequence is 15 residues long. The data originate from a study of cytomegalovirus exposure and HLA in healthy donors. Only in-frame clones appear in the TCRdb table, and some are missing; sequencing was by immunoSEQ multiplex PCR. Of 70,000 or so clones listed, approximately 94% are singletons. Study observations and caveats: In vitro confirmation showed three CMV-associated chains to be CMV antigen specific.

The sequence came from a woman younger than 30 in good health and CMV-seronegative. Sequenced: PBMCs. V gene TRBV21-1 combines with J gene TRBJ2-1; TRBD2, the table's D call, was not compared with the DNA. TRBV21-1 is assigned pseudogene status. The DNA of the CDR3 is TGTGCCAGCAGCAAAGACGGGGGGGGGTCCAATGAGCAGTTCTTC. Its translation: CASSKDGGGSNEQFF.